Sequencing of this T cell receptor (beta chain) was carried out in a study of T-cell reconstitution after alpha-beta-depleted transplantation in children. Concerning this clonotype itself: Its antigen is undetermined.

Unique molecular identifiers were built into the TCRbeta library. TCRdb re-called the PCR reads through MiXCR, storing one row per CDR3 protein. The data show about 300,000 distinct CDR3 sequences, roughly a tenth seen once. Study-wide results and caveats: At one year after transplant, newly produced T cells mostly accounted for T-cell counts and diversity. Several hundred graft clones that had expanded were reportedly the source of alpha-beta T cells about two months after transplant. Surviving thymic progenitors and recipient T cells were the source of high TCRbeta diversity at day 60 in some patients.

CDR1 is SGDLS, CDR2 YYNGEE, per germline. V lost 3 bases to trimming and J lost 2 bases, with 7 bases between them. The CDR3 runs to 13 residues. The chain employs TRBV9 and TRBJ2-3, with unresolved D. This TCR came from a boy less than two years old with acute myeloid leukemia, due to receive a stem cell transplant. The sample here was PBMCs, taken before TCRalphabeta/CD19-depleted stem cell transplant. CDR3 nucleotide sequence: TGTGCCAGCAGCGCCTACTACACAGATACGCAGTATTTT. Amino acids: CASSAYYTDTQYF.